The 5 T cell receptor beta chains presented below share a single source sample, sequenced in a study of a mutant IDH1 vaccine in newly diagnosed glioma. This sample's time point: baseline, week 1 (first vaccination visit). Treatment meaning: pre-vaccination baseline after standard-of-care therapy. Using immunoSEQ multiplex PCR, the repertoire was profiled, and TCRdb retains in-frame clones only, with some absent. There are about 88,000 clones in the sample; almost 85% occur only once, and about 5.1% lies in the top ten. Material: PBMCs, obtained from a glioma patient treated with radiotherapy, temozolomide or both. Receptors were obtained from a middle-aged man with glioma. Some clones in this sample may be carry-over from other donors' samples.

CDR3 residues: CASSQDRSQSPSGNTIYF. In DNA, the CDR3 is TGTGCCAGCAGCCAAGATCGTAGCCAGTCTCCCTCTGGAAACACCATATATTTT. The chain recombines TRBV4-2 with TRBJ1-3; the D is unclear. The V end lost 0 bases, the J end lost 0 bases, and 15 bases lay between the germline ends. The CDR3 has 18 amino acids. Per the germline V gene, CDR1 is LGHNA and CDR2 is YNFKEQ.

J is TRBJ2-7 and V is TRBV7-9; D possibly corresponds to TRBD1 (5 bases). V lost 3 bases, J lost 6 bases, and 9 bases lay in between. Germline loops: CDR1 SEHNR, CDR2 FQNEAQ (reference sequence). The CDR3 consists of 12 residues. Written as DNA, the CDR3 is TGTGCCAGCAGCTTTCAGGGCGGCGAGCAGTACTTC. It yields the protein CASSFQGGEQYF. The full variable domain, rest sourced from reference TRBV7-9 and TRBJ2-7, is DTGVSQNPRHKITKRGQNVTFRCDPISEHNRLYWYRQTLGQGPEFLTYFQNEAQLEKSRLLSDRFSAERPKGSFSTLEIQRTEQGDSAMYLCASSFQGGEQYFGPGTRLTVT.

The rearrangement links TRBV19 to TRBJ1-4, with D maybe TRBD1 (5 bases). CDR1 is LNHDA, CDR2 SQIVND, per germline (reference sequence). Trimming took off 7 bases at V and 2 bases at J, with 14 bases between the two ends. The CDR3 sequence is 15 residues long. CDR3 amino acids: CASTPTGQTNEKLFF. CDR3 in DNA: TGTGCCAGTACCCCCACGGGGCAGACTAATGAAAAACTGTTTTTT.

This clone was observed once. This chain links TRBV9 with TRBJ1-1; 9 nucleotides agree with TRBD1. The CDR3 length is 15 residues. Germline V gene sequence: CDR1 SGDLS, CDR2 YYNGEE. With 4 bases clipped from V and 0 bases from J, the junction kept 4 bases outside the gene matches. CDR3 sequence: CASSPRTGVNTEAFF. As DNA, the CDR3 is TGTGCCAGCAGCCCTCGGACAGGGGTGAACACTGAAGCTTTCTTT. The full variable domain, completed using reference TRBV9 and TRBJ1-1, is DSGVTQTPKHLITATGQRVTLRCSPRSGDLSVYWYQQSLDQGLQFLIQYYNGEERAKGNILERFSAQQFPDLHSELNLSSLELGDSALYFCASSPRTGVNTEAFFGQGTRLTVV.

This chain connects TRBV14 to TRBJ2-5; tentatively, D is TRBD2 (6 bases). V was pared by 4 bases and J by 2 bases, with 14 bases between. Germline loops: CDR1 SGHDN, CDR2 FVKESK. The CDR3 runs 15 residues. The CDR3 reads CASSPYRGIQETQYF. CDR3 DNA sequence: TGTGCCAGCAGCCCCTATCGGGGGATTCAAGAGACCCAGTACTTC.